The clone carrying this T cell receptor beta chain was picked up one time. What it binds is unknown. The V gene lost 3 bases and the J gene lost 2 bases, with 15 bases spanning the gap. Per the germline V gene, CDR1 is SGHNT and CDR2 is YYREEE (reference sequence). The CDR3 has 15 amino acids. The sample belongs to a study of Tregs in tolerant kidney transplant recipients. CD4+CD25+CD127- Tregs, CD4+CD25- non-Tregs, CD4 and CD8 cells were sorted. The repertoire was sequenced with immunoSEQ multiplex PCR; TCRdb's copy has only in-frame clones and lacks some. The data show tens of thousands of clones, roughly 84% seen once. Study-level points and caveats: Validation in larger populations is needed because few patients were studied.

The clonotype was recovered from a human donor in good health. What was sequenced was CD4+ T cells from blood. J is TRBJ2-7 and V is TRBV5-4; D is perhaps TRBD1 (6 bases). For the CDR3, the DNA is TGTGCCAGCAGCTATACAGACAGGAGTCCCTACGAGCAGTACTTC. Residues: CASSYTDRSPYEQYF.